What follows is one T cell receptor (beta chain) and its context. The antigen this receptor binds is unknown. Qualities for individual bases were not recorded, and no much larger clone is one base off. V is cut by 0 bases and J by 0 bases, and the space between the germline ends is 9 bases. From a lookup of the germline V gene (reference sequence), CDR1 and CDR2 are MNHNY and SVGAGI. Counted from cysteine to phenylalanine, this CDR3 has 16 amino acids. Only the CDR3 region is kept as DNA, spanning 48 bases read in frame from base 1. This specimen comes from a study of control samples from healthy donors and cancer patients (dated by TCRdb to 2018 to 2020). Library preparation was by the immunoSEQ multiplex PCR assay. This is the immuneACCESS table as TCRdb keeps it, with only in-frame sequences that have V and J called. A part of the clones is gone; compared with another copy, unresolved V genes explain less than half, and the rest is unexplained. This sample has approximately 140,000 clones in its table, and 70% to 90% of those were observed once. The ten largest account for around 8.2% of the sample.

The sequenced sample was blood. This clonotype was obtained from a woman younger than 45 in good health. The chain is assembled from TRBV6-6 and TRBJ1-5, with an unclear D gene assignment. CDR3 protein: CASSYSKGHSNQPQHF. The nucleotides are TGTGCCAGCAGTTACTCTAAAGGGCATAGCAATCAGCCCCAGCATTTT.